Listed here are 23 T cell receptor beta chains from one sample, sequenced in a study of T cells in Graves' hyperthyroidism and ophthalmopathy. Using RNA transcripts as the source, TCR beta CDR3 regions were amplified. Researchers ran a first-round RT-PCR on the TCR CDR3 using the HTBI primer set. Via MiXCR, TCRdb re-called the multiplex PCR reads, giving one row per CDR3 protein. Of about 770,000 distinct CDR3 sequences listed, 18% were seen once; the top ten hold approximately 16%. Specimen: blood. The receptors here all came from a woman aged 50 to 60 with Graves' hyperthyroidism that later progressed to Graves' ophthalmopathy.

This clonotype has ten or more counts. The V gene is TRBV20-1, the J gene TRBJ1-5, with D tentatively TRBD1 (5 bases). This CDR3 region has 17 residues. Per germline, CDR1 DFQATT and CDR2 SNEGSKA (reference sequence). The V gene lost 6 bases and the J gene lost 2 bases, with 23 bases spanning the gap. The CDR3 sequence: CSASGGTPDMGNQPQHF. The CDR3 DNA is TGCAGTGCCTCGGGGGGTACGCCCGATATGGGCAATCAGCCCCAGCATTTT.

This clonotype was detected only a few times. The chain carries TRBV20-1 and TRBJ2-1; D possibly corresponds to TRBD1 (7 bases). Germline values: CDR1 DFQATT, CDR2 SNEGSKA (reference sequence). The CDR3 runs to 16 residues. V was cut by 0 bases and J by 6 bases, with 18 bases left in between. The CDR3 is CSARDWAGGSPNEQFF. For the CDR3, the DNA is TGCAGTGCTAGAGATTGGGCAGGGGGGTCCCCCAATGAGCAGTTCTTC.

The V gene is TRBV20-1, the J gene TRBJ2-2; 7 bases are shared with TRBD1. The CDR3 loop spans 13 amino acids. CDR1 and CDR2 (germline): DFQATT, SNEGSKA (reference sequence). V dropped 6 bases and J dropped 0; count of bases not matched to a gene: 1. The CDR3: CSADRANTGELFF. Here the CDR3 DNA reads TGCAGTGCCGACAGGGCGAACACCGGGGAGCTGTTTTTT.

V and J are TRBV27 and TRBJ2-2; 8 positions match TRBD2. Germline trimming cut 3 bases from V and 3 bases from J; bases unmatched to any gene: 6. Germline CDR1 MNHEY, CDR2 SMNVEV (reference sequence). The CDR3 length is 16 residues. The CDR3 bases are TGTGCCAGCAGTTTCGGGGCGGGGGGCGACACCGGGGAGCTGTTTTTT. Its protein product is CASSFGAGGDTGELFF.

This clonotype was seen more than once but under ten times. V usage is TRBV14 and J usage is TRBJ1-2, with 7 bases fitting TRBD1. The CDR3 is 14 amino acids. The germline gives CDR1 SGHDN, CDR2 FVKESK. V lost 3 bases to trimming and J lost 7 bases; unmatched junction nucleotides: 8. The CDR3 DNA sequence: TGTGCCAGCAGCCAGCGGACGACAGGGTTTGGCTACACCTTC. This encodes CASSQRTTGFGYTF.

This clonotype was observed many times. The chain uses TRBV11-3 and TRBJ2-2, with 11 positions matching TRBD2. The CDR3 has 16 amino acids. CDR1 and CDR2 (germline): SGHNT, YENEEA. Unmatched junction bases numbered 4, after V lost 5 bases and J lost 2 bases. The CDR3 bases are TGTGCCAGCAGCAAAACTAGCGGGGGAAACACCGGGGAGCTGTTTTTT. The encoded protein is CASSKTSGGNTGELFF.

The V and J genes are TRBV6-1 and TRBJ1-4; possible D gene TRBD1, 5 bases. Germline V gene sequence: CDR1 MNHNS, CDR2 SASEGT. CDR3 length: 15 residues. Trimming pared 4 bases from V and 5 bases from J, leaving 14 bases between. This chain's CDR3 is CASSARGRVNEKLFF. The CDR3 nucleotides are TGTGCCAGCAGTGCGAGGGGTCGGGTGAATGAAAAACTGTTTTTT.

This clonotype has ten or more counts. Here the CDR3 reads CASSQGDSNQPQHF. The CDR3 DNA follows: TGTGCCAGCTCACAGGGGGATAGCAATCAGCCCCAGCATTTT. The J gene is TRBJ1-5, the V gene TRBV18; D perhaps matches TRBD1 (6 bases). CDR3 length: 14 amino acids. Trimming left V 4 bases short and J 0 bases short, with 7 bases between. The germline V gene encodes CDR1 KGHSH and CDR2 LQKENI.

The chain is built from TRBV12-3 or TRBV12-4 and TRBJ1-1; no definite D call. Trimming left V 5 bases short and J 3 bases short, with 10 bases between. There are 13 residues in the CDR3. The CDR3 coding sequence is TGTGCCAGCAGTCTATCCGGGCACACTGAAGCTTTCTTT. Translation: CASSLSGHTEAFF.

This clonotype turned up a few times. CDR3 sequence reads: CASSSTGDANTGELFF. CDR3 nucleotide sequence: TGCGCCAGCAGCTCGACAGGGGACGCGAACACCGGGGAGCTGTTTTTT. This chain connects TRBV5-1 to TRBJ2-2; 8 nucleotides agree with TRBD1. Germline lookup yields CDR1 SGHRS and CDR2 YFSETQ. With V trimmed by 3 bases and J by 0 bases, 4 bases remained unmatched. The CDR3 sequence is 16 residues long.

This clonotype was seen more than once but under ten times. This chain connects TRBV12-3 or TRBV12-4 to TRBJ1-1; D uncertain. V was clipped by 3 bases and J by 5 bases, with 19 bases between them. The CDR3 has 16 amino acids. In DNA form, the CDR3 reads TGTGCCAGCAGTTTCTCCGGGCCGAGCGCAAGGACTGAAGCTTTCTTT. It is translated as CASSFSGPSARTEAFF.

This clonotype was observed at least ten times. V and J are TRBV19 and TRBJ2-1, with 9 positions matching TRBD1. The germline gives CDR1 LNHDA, CDR2 SQIVND (reference sequence). The CDR3 spans 16 residues. V dropped 6 bases and J dropped 5; count of bases not matched to a gene: 11. As DNA, the CDR3 is TGTGCCAGTAGGTATAGGGGGACAGGGAGCAACAATGAGCAGTTCTTC. This gives the protein CASRYRGTGSNNEQFF.

There are a few counts of this clonotype. The chain links TRBV5-6 to TRBJ2-5, with D possibly TRBD2 on 6 matching bases. The V gene lost 0 bases and the J gene lost 5 bases, with 17 bases spanning the gap. CDR3 size: 16 residues. From germline, CDR1 is SGHDT and CDR2 YYEEEE. CDR3 in amino acids: CASSLVGQGGRETQYF. CDR3 nucleotides: TGTGCCAGCAGCTTGGTGGGGCAGGGAGGTAGGGAGACCCAGTACTTC.

This clonotype was seen many times. The V call is TRBV6-5, the J call TRBJ1-2; TRBD1 matches at 7 bases. This CDR3 is 15 amino acids long. V dropped 2 bases and J dropped 6; count of bases not matched to a gene: 9. Germline V CDR1 and CDR2: MNHEY, SVGAGI. CDR3 in amino acids: CASSYTPDRPNGYTF. DNA of the CDR3: TGTGCCAGCAGTTACACTCCGGACAGGCCGAATGGCTACACCTTC.

This clonotype came up many times. The chain carries TRBV30 and TRBJ1-1, with 8 bases aligning to TRBD1. CDR3 size: 14 residues. Germline values: CDR1 GTSNPN, CDR2 SVGIG (reference sequence). V gave up 2 bases and J gave up 0 bases; unmatched junction bases: 2. The CDR3, as DNA: TGTGCCTGGAGTCCGGGACAGGTGAACACTGAAGCTTTCTTT. Protein product: CAWSPGQVNTEAFF.

Only a few counts were recorded for this clonotype. The gene calls are TRBV2 and TRBJ2-3; D call uncertain. Per germline, CDR1 SNHLY and CDR2 FYNNEI. The CDR3 is 13 amino acids. V was shortened by 7 bases and J by 2 bases, with 10 bases between the two germline ends. For the CDR3, the DNA is TGTGCCAGCAAAACCCCTACCACAGATACGCAGTATTTT. This sequence encodes CASKTPTTDTQYF.

In this sample, this clonotype turned up a few times. CDR3 residues: CASSDLDTTNEKLFF. Written as DNA, the CDR3 is TGTGCCAGCAGTGACTTGGACACAACTAATGAAAAACTGTTTTTT. This rearrangement joins TRBV2 to TRBJ1-4; possibly TRBD1 for D (5 bases). The CDR3 loop spans 15 amino acids. Per the germline V gene, CDR1 is SNHLY and CDR2 is FYNNEI. The ends were cut back, 3 bases at V and 0 bases at J, with 8 bases in the middle.

This clonotype was seen only a few times. This sequence joins TRBV6-1 and TRBJ2-5; 10 bases are shared with TRBD2. This CDR3 comprises 16 residues. V was pared by 0 bases and J by 5 bases, with 6 bases of the junction left unmatched. Germline CDR1 MNHNS, CDR2 SASEGT. CDR3 sequence reads: CASSEALLTSGETQYF. CDR3 bases: TGTGCCAGCAGTGAAGCGCTTCTGACTAGCGGGGAGACCCAGTACTTC.

This chain uses TRBV4-1 with TRBJ1-1; TRBD1 matches 7 bases. After removal of 1 base from V and 3 bases from J, the junction contained 11 bases not matched to a gene. The CDR3 loop spans 17 amino acids. Looked up from germline, CDR1 is MGHRA and CDR2 is YSYEKL. The CDR3 sequence is CASSQGMQTGKHTEAFF. The DNA of the CDR3 is TGCGCCAGCAGCCAAGGGATGCAGACAGGGAAACACACTGAAGCTTTCTTT.

The J gene is TRBJ2-3, the V gene TRBV19; 7 nucleotides align to TRBD1. Germline CDR1 LNHDA, CDR2 SQIVND (reference sequence). Trimming removed 3 bases from V and 1 base from J; junction bases left unmatched: 4. The CDR3 contains 15 residues. This chain's CDR3 is CASSMQDRGTDTQYF. In DNA form, the CDR3 reads TGTGCCAGTAGTATGCAAGACAGGGGCACAGATACGCAGTATTTT.

The J gene is TRBJ1-2, the V gene TRBV6-4; D perhaps matches TRBD1 (5 bases). This CDR3 has 12 residues. Germline assignment: CDR1 MRHNA and CDR2 SNTAGT. V lost 9 bases to trimming and J lost 1 base, with 9 bases between them. The CDR3 coding sequence is TGTGCCAGTTGGGACTTTAACTATGGCTACACCTTC. Translation gives CASWDFNYGYTF.

In this sample, this clonotype turned up a few times. The gene calls are TRBV3-1 and TRBJ1-4; 8 bases fit TRBD1. Germline V gene data show CDR1 as LGHDT and CDR2 as YNNKEL (reference sequence). The CDR3 consists of 18 residues. J lost 0 bases, V lost 4 bases, and 10 bases had no gene match. CDR3 amino acids: CASSPTGQGDATNEKLFF. The CDR3 nucleotides read TGTGCCAGCAGCCCCACTGGACAGGGCGACGCAACTAATGAAAAACTGTTTTTT.

This clonotype was seen many times. The genes are TRBV6-1 and TRBJ1-2, with 8 nucleotides matching TRBD1. From germline, CDR1 is MNHNS and CDR2 SASEGT. Trimming took 5 bases from V and 0 from J; bases not matched to a gene: 2. The CDR3 extends over 14 amino acids. The CDR3 coding sequence is TGTGCCAGCAGTACACAGGGGGCTAACTATGGCTACACCTTC. It specifies CASSTQGANYGYTF.